One T cell receptor beta chain is described in this entry. These data belong to a study of blood T cell repertoires in COVID-19. Study details: Samples taken during acute and convalescent COVID-19 were collected in the United States, Italy and Spain. From T cells, B-cell-depleted T cells, or PBMCs came the material, which was cDNA or gDNA.

CDR3 length: 11 amino acids. The germline V gene has CDR1 SQVTM and CDR2 ANQGSEA. V shed 7 bases and J shed 5 bases, with 12 bases lying between them. Per the authors' pipeline: The assay estimated nucleated cells by amplifying reference gene primers. Produced via immunoSEQ multiplex PCR; TCRdb's table is partial and in-frame only. That table gives V, J and clone size, and the DNA gave D and trimming. The sample includes nearly 45,000 clones, approximately 80% of them seen just once. What was sequenced was peripheral blood. This TCR was sampled from a man between 65 and 79 years old with acute or convalescent COVID-19. This rearrangement joins TRBV29-1 to TRBJ2-7; tentatively, D is TRBD2 (6 bases). CDR3 bases: TGCAGCGCCGGGGAGGCGCACGAGCAGTACTTC. Translating it yields CSAGEAHEQYF.